The clone carrying this T cell receptor beta chain showed up just a few times. These data are taken from a study of CD8 T cells in ankylosing spondylitis. From germline, CDR1 is SGHTA and CDR2 FQGNSA. The length of the CDR3 is 14 residues. Trimming stripped 7 bases from V and 3 bases from J, with 14 bases between. TCRdb re-analysed the 5' RACE reads in MiXCR, keeping a single row per CDR3 protein. The profile shows tens of thousands of distinct CDR3 sequences, 15% to 20% of them singletons. Sequencing input: blood. J is TRBJ2-3 and V is TRBV7-2, with D perhaps matching TRBD1 (6 bases). The receptor comes from a male donor with ankylosing spondylitis or in good health (not recorded which). CDR3 in amino acids: CASMRGFVTDTQYF. As DNA, the CDR3 is TGTGCCAGCATGAGGGGGTTCGTGACAGATACGCAGTATTTT.